The next 10 T cell receptor beta chains were all read from a single sample in a study of somatic mutations in cytotoxic T cells in rheumatoid arthritis (TCRdb year 2017). The library relied on the immunoSEQ multiplex PCR assay. As stored in TCRdb, this immuneACCESS dataset retains in-frame rearrangements with V and J assigned. A fraction of the clones does not appear; measured against another copy, unresolved V genes explain less than half of the discrepancy, and the remainder lacks a known reason. The sample has about 11,000 clones on record, 82% of them singletons. Around 8.6% of the sample comes from the top ten. The sequenced sample consisted of CD8+ T cells sorted from blood. These receptors originate from an older woman with rheumatoid arthritis.

The CDR3 sequence: CASSLAVSTDTQYF. The CDR3 DNA reads as TGTGCCAGCAGTTTAGCGGTGAGCACAGATACGCAGTATTTT. The chain is built from TRBV28 and TRBJ2-3; D is uncertain. This CDR3 region has 14 residues. Trimming stripped 2 bases from V and 0 bases from J, with 6 bases between. CDR1 and CDR2 (germline): MDHEN, SYDVKM.

CDR3 coding DNA: TGTGCCACCAAGGAGGGGTACGAGCAGTACTTC. As protein: CATKEGYEQYF. The chain couples TRBV15 to TRBJ2-5, with D possibly TRBD2 on 6 matching bases. The DNA end is a closer match to TRBJ2-7, so the J assignment may be wrong. This CDR3 comprises 11 residues. Germline lookup yields CDR1 LNHNV and CDR2 YYDKDF (reference sequence).

This chain uses TRBV4-1 with TRBJ2-7; possible D gene TRBD1, 7 bases. The CDR3 totals 15 residues. CDR1 and CDR2 (germline): MGHRA, YSYEKL. Deletions cut 3 bases from V and 4 bases from J, with 16 bases between. The CDR3: CASSHHSTGRYEQYF. CDR3 sequence (DNA): TGCGCCAGCAGCCACCACTCGACAGGGAGGTACGAGCAGTACTTC.

This chain links TRBV5-1 with TRBJ1-1, with 8 bases that match TRBD1. This CDR3 has 15 amino acids. Germline loops: CDR1 SGHRS, CDR2 YFSETQ. J gave up 1 base and V 4 bases, and 6 bases lay outside the gene matches. The CDR3 DNA reads as TGCGCCAGCAGCCTAAACAGGGGGGGGAACACTGAAGCTTTCTTT. Amino acids: CASSLNRGGNTEAFF. Full variable domain (missing parts from reference TRBV5-1 and TRBJ1-1): KAGVTQTPRYLIKTRGQQVTLSCSPISGHRSVSWYQQTPGQGLQFLFEYFSETQRNKGNFPGRFSGRQFSNSRSEMNVSTLELGDSALYLCASSLNRGGNTEAFFGQGTRLTVV.

The chain couples TRBV28 to TRBJ1-5, with 8 bases that match TRBD1. Germline V gives CDR1 MDHEN, CDR2 SYDVKM. Trimming took 6 bases from V and 1 from J; bases not matched to a gene: 8. The CDR3 is 16 residues long. The CDR3 DNA sequence: TGTGCCAGCAGCCATGACAGGGGATGGAGCAATCAGCCCCAGCATTTT. This sequence encodes CASSHDRGWSNQPQHF.

The chain employs TRBV6-1 and TRBJ2-7; D may be TRBD1 (5 bases). The V gene's germline CDR1 is MNHNS and CDR2 SASEGT. Trimming removed 4 bases at V and 5 bases at J, with 21 bases between. The CDR3 covers 16 residues. The CDR3 nucleotides read TGTGCCAGCAGTGGGCCCAGGGTAACCTTAGCCCACGAGCAGTACTTC. This sequence encodes CASSGPRVTLAHEQYF.

This chain uses TRBV5-1 with TRBJ2-1; 12 bases agree with TRBD2. J was trimmed by 16 bases and V by 4 bases; bases with no gene match: 15. CDR3 length: 15 amino acids. Germline CDR1 and CDR2: SGHRS and YFSETQ. CDR3 bases: TGCGCCAGCAGCCCCCGGACTAGCGGGAACGATCAGTTTTTCTTC. It is translated as CASSPRTSGNDQFFF.

A single count supports this clone. The V and J genes are TRBV13 and TRBJ1-6; 8 bases align to TRBD1. The J segment lost 11 bases and the V segment lost 4 bases, leaving 13 bases of the junction unmatched. Per the germline V gene, CDR1 is PRHDT and CDR2 is FYEKMQ (reference sequence). The CDR3 totals 16 residues. This CDR3 reads CASSWSRQGAMAPLHF. As DNA, the CDR3 is TGTGCCAGCAGCTGGAGCCGCCAGGGGGCGATGGCACCCCTCCACTTT.

This clone appeared a single time. The gene calls are TRBV27 and TRBJ2-2, with D perhaps TRBD2 (6 bases). Germline V gene data show CDR1 as MNHEY and CDR2 as SMNVEV (reference sequence). This CDR3 has 14 amino acids. Deletions cut 3 bases from V and 2 bases from J, with 7 bases between. DNA of the CDR3: TGTGCCAGCAGTTTCGGGAGTAACACCGGGGAGCTGTTTTTT. Protein sequence: CASSFGSNTGELFF.

This chain links TRBV14 with TRBJ2-1, with D unclear. V was pared by 6 bases and J by 3 bases, with 18 bases between. Germline assignment: CDR1 SGHDN and CDR2 FVKESK. The CDR3 runs to 16 residues. CDR3: CASSLPRSIGYNEQFF. In DNA, the CDR3 is TGTGCCAGCAGTCTGCCCCGGAGTATAGGCTACAATGAGCAGTTCTTC.